This note documents a single TCR beta chain sequence. Its antigen remains unknown. This entry comes from a study of neoadjuvant anti-PD-1 for oral cavity cancer. Blood libraries mostly used approximately 450 ng genomic DNA, six replicates each. Repertoires were generated with immunoSEQ multiplex PCR, while TCRdb's copy carries only in-frame clones and drops some. The sample has 14,000 or so clones, less than 80% seen once. This sample's time point: after neoadjuvant nivolumab, at surgical resection. No culture or expansion preceded analysis of these blood cells. Points from the study as a whole: Only a few patients per response group were TCR-analyzed; validation needed. PBMC Gini-index clonality exceeded responders' in non-responders post-nivolumab.

Trimming shortened V by 0 bases and J by 4 bases, and 13 bases separated the two germline ends. Looked up from germline, CDR1 is SNHLY and CDR2 is FYNNEI. The CDR3 has 16 residues. This rearrangement joins TRBV2 to TRBJ2-1; tentatively, D is TRBD1 (6 bases). Here the sequenced sample was PBMCs, taken after nivolumab (anti-PD-1) treatment. This clonotype originated in a person aged 35 to 85 with oral cavity squamous cell carcinoma. CDR3 nucleotides: TGTGCCAGCAGTGAAGCGCCGTCAGGGGTGTACAATGAGCAGTTCTTC. The encoded protein is CASSEAPSGVYNEQFF.